This passage covers 6 T cell receptor beta chains from one sample sequenced in a study of T cells in Graves' hyperthyroidism and ophthalmopathy. Template material for amplifying TCR beta CDR3 regions consisted of RNA transcripts. First-round RT-PCR of the TCR CDR3 relied on the HTBI primer set. MiXCR, applied by TCRdb to the multiplex PCR reads, yields one record per CDR3 protein. The sample shows approximately 570,000 distinct CDR3 sequences, less than 20% of them seen only once. The specimen sequenced was blood. The source of these receptors is a man aged 35-49 years with Graves' ophthalmopathy.

The chain is built from TRBV3-1 and TRBJ2-1; no definite D call. Trimming shortened V by 1 base and J by 0 bases, and 7 bases separated the two germline ends. Germline V gene lookup returns CDR1 LGHDT and CDR2 YNNKEL (reference sequence). The CDR3 loop spans 15 amino acids. The CDR3 here is CASSQGQVSYNEQFF. CDR3 in DNA: TGTGCCAGCAGCCAAGGCCAGGTCTCCTACAATGAGCAGTTCTTC.

This clonotype showed up just a few times. The chain combines TRBV6-2 or TRBV6-3 with TRBJ1-5; D is unclear. V lost 7 bases, J lost 0 bases, and 10 bases lay in between. This CDR3 contains 14 residues. Germline V gene data show CDR1 as MNHEY and CDR2 as SVGEGT. The CDR3 DNA reads TGTGCCAGCATAGCGCATTATAGCAATCAGCCCCAGCATTTT. Translated, it gives CASIAHYSNQPQHF.

This clonotype was picked up a small number of times. This rearrangement joins TRBV6-1 to TRBJ2-5; D gene ambiguous. CDR3 length equals 13 residues. V was clipped by 7 bases and J by 5 bases, with 14 bases between them. From germline, CDR1 is MNHNS and CDR2 SASEGT. In DNA form, the CDR3 reads TGTGCCAGCAACCAAGAATCCTACGAGACCCAGTACTTC. Translation gives CASNQESYETQYF.

This clonotype appeared many times. V and J are TRBV6-1 and TRBJ1-1; D is undetermined. Germline V gives CDR1 MNHNS, CDR2 SASEGT. V was pared by 6 bases and J by 4 bases, with 12 bases between. This CDR3 spans 13 amino acids. The DNA of the CDR3 is TGTGCCAGCAGAACGGACGGTTCCACTGAAGCTTTCTTT. This translates into CASRTDGSTEAFF.

The sample holds a few counts of this clonotype. V and J are TRBV4-2 and TRBJ2-1; D may be TRBD1 or TRBD2 (5 bases each). The germline gives CDR1 LGHNA, CDR2 YNFKEQ. Trimming left V 0 bases short and J 9 bases short, with 15 bases between. CDR3 length: 15 amino acids. As DNA, the CDR3 is TGTGCCAGCAGCCAAGAGGGGGTTCAACCTACTGAGCAGTTCTTC. Residues: CASSQEGVQPTEQFF.

The sample holds many counts of this clonotype. The chain recombines TRBV7-9 with TRBJ2-7; 12 bases fit TRBD2. The germline V gene has CDR1 SEHNR and CDR2 FQNEAQ (reference sequence). V shed 5 bases and J 1 base; nucleotides not matched to a gene: 12. The CDR3 is made up of 18 amino acids. The CDR3 sequence: CASSPRAGTSGLSYEQYF. For the CDR3, the DNA is TGTGCCAGCAGCCCCCGGGCGGGGACTAGCGGGTTGTCCTACGAGCAGTACTTC.